These 8 T cell receptor beta chains originate from one sample sequenced in a study of blood T cells in healthy people across ages. PCR was performed a second time for about 7 to 12 cycles using a sample-barcoded 5' primer and a J-beta primer mix. Each CDR3 protein gets one entry after TCRdb re-called the 5' RACE reads with MiXCR. The sample lists about 720,000 distinct CDR3 sequences, 22% seen once, with approximately 20% in the top ten. The sequenced sample was blood. The receptors here all came from a man aged 65 to 79 in good health.

This chain links TRBV7-2 with TRBJ2-1; D gene uncertain. V shed 1 base and J shed 9 bases, with 10 bases lying between them. Germline CDR1 and CDR2: SGHTA and FQGNSA. This CDR3 has 13 residues. This CDR3 reads CASSLDQAAEQFF. In DNA form, the CDR3 reads TGTGCCAGCAGCTTAGATCAAGCAGCTGAGCAGTTCTTC.

V and J are TRBV30 and TRBJ2-4, with 8 bases fitting TRBD2. The V gene's germline CDR1 is GTSNPN and CDR2 SVGIG (reference sequence). V was pared by 1 base and J by 6 bases, with 5 bases of the junction left unmatched. The length of the CDR3 is 14 residues. CDR3 amino acids: CAWSATSVGNIQYF. The CDR3 nucleotides are TGTGCCTGGAGTGCGACTAGCGTGGGAAACATTCAGTACTTC.

The gene calls are TRBV14 and TRBJ2-7, with D unresolved. Per germline, CDR1 SGHDN and CDR2 FVKESK. V dropped 1 base and J dropped 2 bases, with 6 bases sitting between them. This CDR3 region has 13 residues. CDR3 amino acids: CASSQVNAYEQYF. The CDR3 coding sequence is TGTGCCAGCAGCCAAGTCAACGCCTACGAGCAGTACTTC.

The table lists this clonotype with a few counts. The gene calls are TRBV4-1 and TRBJ2-5; D is undetermined. The end of the DNA is better explained by TRBJ2-7, so the J call may be wrong. CDR1 is MGHRA, CDR2 YSYEKL, per germline. The CDR3 contains 17 residues. The CDR3 DNA follows: TGCGCCAGCAGCCAAGAGTCGGTGACATTTAGCTCCTACGAGCAGTACTTC. Translating it yields CASSQESVTFSSYEQYF.

This clonotype was detected only a few times. The chain carries TRBV29-1 and TRBJ2-1; D ambiguous. The CDR3 is 17 residues long. V gave up 1 base and J gave up 0 bases, with 16 bases separating them. The germline V gene has CDR1 SQVTM and CDR2 ANQGSEA. The CDR3 nucleotides read TGCAGCGTTGAAGGTTATTCTGGCAGGAGCTCCTACAATGAGCAGTTCTTC. It yields the protein CSVEGYSGRSSYNEQFF.

This clonotype was detected a few times. The chain joins TRBV25-1 to TRBJ1-1; TRBD1 aligns across 9 bases. In germline, CDR1 is MGHDK, CDR2 SYGVNS. This CDR3 has 15 amino acids. V trimming: 7 bases; J trimming: 4 bases; junction bases outside the gene matches: 10. CDR3 region: CASTRQGEWFTEAFF. The CDR3 nucleotides read TGTGCCAGCACCCGACAGGGGGAATGGTTCACTGAAGCTTTCTTT.

The genes are TRBV7-2 and TRBJ1-2; D ambiguous. This CDR3 is 14 amino acids long. Trimming removed 5 bases at V and 2 bases at J, with 12 bases between. Germline loops: CDR1 SGHTA, CDR2 FQGNSA. The CDR3 nucleotides read TGTGCCAGCAGCCCGCAGACAATGAACTATGGCTACACCTTC. Translated: CASSPQTMNYGYTF.

The rearrangement links TRBV10-3 to TRBJ1-1; D is unclear. The CDR3 sequence is 14 residues long. Trimming removed 0 bases at V and 1 base at J, with 6 bases between. The germline gives CDR1 ENHRY, CDR2 SYGVKD. CDR3 sequence: CAISESSGNTEAFF. The DNA for the CDR3 is TGTGCCATCAGTGAGTCTTCAGGGAACACTGAAGCTTTCTTT.